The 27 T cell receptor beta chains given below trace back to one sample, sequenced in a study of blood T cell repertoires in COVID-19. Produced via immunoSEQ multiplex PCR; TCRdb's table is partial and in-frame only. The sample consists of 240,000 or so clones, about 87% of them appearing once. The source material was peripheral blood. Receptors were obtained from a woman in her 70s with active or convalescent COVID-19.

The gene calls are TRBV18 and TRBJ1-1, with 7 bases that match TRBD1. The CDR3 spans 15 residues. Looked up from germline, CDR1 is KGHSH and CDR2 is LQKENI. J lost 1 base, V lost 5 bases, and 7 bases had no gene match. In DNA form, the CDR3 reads TGTGCCAGCTCATACGACCGGGACAGGAACACTGAAGCTTTCTTT. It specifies CASSYDRDRNTEAFF.

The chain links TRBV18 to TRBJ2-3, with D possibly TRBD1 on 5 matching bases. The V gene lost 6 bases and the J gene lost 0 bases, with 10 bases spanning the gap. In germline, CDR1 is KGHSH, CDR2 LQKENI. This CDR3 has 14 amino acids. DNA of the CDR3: TGTGCCAGCTCTGCAAGACAGAGCACAGATACGCAGTATTTT. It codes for CASSARQSTDTQYF.

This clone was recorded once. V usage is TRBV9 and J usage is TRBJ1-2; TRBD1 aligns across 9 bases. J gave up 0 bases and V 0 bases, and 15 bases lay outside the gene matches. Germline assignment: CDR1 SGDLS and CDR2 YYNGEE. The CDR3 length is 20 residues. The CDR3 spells CASSVAPPGQGHSTNYGYTF. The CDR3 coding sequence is TGTGCCAGCAGCGTAGCCCCCCCGGGACAGGGACATAGCACTAACTATGGCTACACCTTC.

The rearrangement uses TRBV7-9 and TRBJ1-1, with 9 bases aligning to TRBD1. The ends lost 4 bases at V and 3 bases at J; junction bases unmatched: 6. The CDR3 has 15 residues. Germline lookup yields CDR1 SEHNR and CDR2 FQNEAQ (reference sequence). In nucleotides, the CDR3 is TGTGCCAGCAGCTGGACGACAGGGGGGGACACTGAAGCTTTCTTT. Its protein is CASSWTTGGDTEAFF.

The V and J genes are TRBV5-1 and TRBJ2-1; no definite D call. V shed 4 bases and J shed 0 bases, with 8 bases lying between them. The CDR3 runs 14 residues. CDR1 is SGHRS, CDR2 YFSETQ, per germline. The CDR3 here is CASSRGYSYNEQFF. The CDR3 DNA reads TGCGCCAGCAGCAGAGGATACTCCTACAATGAGCAGTTCTTC.

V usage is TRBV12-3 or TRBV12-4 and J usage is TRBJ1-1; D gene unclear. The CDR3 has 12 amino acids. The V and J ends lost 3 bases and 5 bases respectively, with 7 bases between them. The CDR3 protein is CASSFTGTEAFF. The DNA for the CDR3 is TGTGCCAGCAGTTTCACGGGGACTGAAGCTTTCTTT.

Here the CDR3 reads CASSSSGGGYGYTF. The CDR3 bases are TGTGCCAGCAGTTCCTCGGGGGGGGGCTATGGCTACACCTTC. The gene calls are TRBV6-5 and TRBJ1-2; D possibly corresponds to TRBD1 (5 bases). Germline V gene lookup returns CDR1 MNHEY and CDR2 SVGAGI. CDR3 length: 14 amino acids. The germline V and J ends were trimmed by 4 bases and 4 bases, with 13 bases remaining between them.

The CDR3 DNA reads TGTGCCAGCAGCAAAGGTAACAGGATCCTTGGCTACACCTTC. As protein: CASSKGNRILGYTF. This chain links TRBV21-1 with TRBJ1-2; the D call TRBD1 from the table was never checked on the DNA. TRBV21-1 is a pseudogene. This CDR3 has 14 amino acids.

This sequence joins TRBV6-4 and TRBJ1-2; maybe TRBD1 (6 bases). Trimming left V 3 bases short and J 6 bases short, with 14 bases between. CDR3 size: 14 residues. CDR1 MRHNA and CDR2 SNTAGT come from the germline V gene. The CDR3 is CASSDWGRADGYTF. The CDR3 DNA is TGTGCCAGCAGTGATTGGGGGCGCGCAGATGGCTACACCTTC.

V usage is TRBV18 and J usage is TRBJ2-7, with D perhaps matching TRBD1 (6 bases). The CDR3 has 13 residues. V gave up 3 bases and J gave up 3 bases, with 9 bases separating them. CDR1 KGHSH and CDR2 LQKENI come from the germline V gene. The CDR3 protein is CASSPAQGYEQYF. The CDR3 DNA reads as TGTGCCAGCTCACCGGCACAGGGCTACGAGCAGTACTTC.

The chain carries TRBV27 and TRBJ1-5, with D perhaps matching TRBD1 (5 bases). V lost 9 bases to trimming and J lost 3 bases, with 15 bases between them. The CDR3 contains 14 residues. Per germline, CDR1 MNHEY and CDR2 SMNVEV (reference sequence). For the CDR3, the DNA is TGTGCCAGTGGGGCACCCGGCTTCAATCAGCCCCAGCATTTT. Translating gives CASGAPGFNQPQHF.

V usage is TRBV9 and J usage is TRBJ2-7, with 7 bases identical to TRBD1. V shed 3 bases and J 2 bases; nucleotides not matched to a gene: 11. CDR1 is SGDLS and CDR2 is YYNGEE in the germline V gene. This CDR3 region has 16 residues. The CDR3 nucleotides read TGTGCCAGCAGCGAGACAGGGCTAAAGACCCCCTACGAGCAGTACTTC. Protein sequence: CASSETGLKTPYEQYF.

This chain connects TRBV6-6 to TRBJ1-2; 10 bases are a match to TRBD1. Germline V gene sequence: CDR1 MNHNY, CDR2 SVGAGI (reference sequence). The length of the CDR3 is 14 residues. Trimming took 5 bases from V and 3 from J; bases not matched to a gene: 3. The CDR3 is CASSQTGGDYGYTF. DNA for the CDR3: TGTGCCAGCAGTCAGACAGGGGGCGACTATGGCTACACCTTC.

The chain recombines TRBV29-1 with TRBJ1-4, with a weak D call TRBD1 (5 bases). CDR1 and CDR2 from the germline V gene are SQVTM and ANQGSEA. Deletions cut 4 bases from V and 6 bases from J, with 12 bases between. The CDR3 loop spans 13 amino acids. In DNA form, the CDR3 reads TGCAGCGTTGCGGGGACTCCGGATGAAAAACTGTTTTTT. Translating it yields CSVAGTPDEKLFF.

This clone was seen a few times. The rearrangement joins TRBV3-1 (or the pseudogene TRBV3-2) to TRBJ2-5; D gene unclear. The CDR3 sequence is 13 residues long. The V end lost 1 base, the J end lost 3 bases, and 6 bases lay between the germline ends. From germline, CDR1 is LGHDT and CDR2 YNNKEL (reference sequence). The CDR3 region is CASSQGAKETQYF. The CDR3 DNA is TGTGCCAGCAGCCAAGGGGCGAAAGAGACCCAGTACTTC.

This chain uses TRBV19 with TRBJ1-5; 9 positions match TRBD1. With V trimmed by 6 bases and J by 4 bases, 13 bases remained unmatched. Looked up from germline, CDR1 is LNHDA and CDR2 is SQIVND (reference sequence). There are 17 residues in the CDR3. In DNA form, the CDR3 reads TGTGCCAGTAGCGGACAGGGGCGGATTGGCTATAATCAGCCCCAGCATTTT. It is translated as CASSGQGRIGYNQPQHF.

CDR3 region: CASSVGVSSYNSPLHF. CDR3 coding DNA: TGTGCCAGCAGCGTAGGCGTGAGCTCCTATAATTCACCCCTCCACTTT. The V gene is TRBV9, the J gene TRBJ1-6; D not certain. From germline, CDR1 is SGDLS and CDR2 YYNGEE. The CDR3 sequence is 16 residues long. Trimming removed 0 bases at V and 0 bases at J, with 7 bases between.

The CDR3 bases are TGTGCCAGCAGCCCCGGGGGGGAATCTTCCTATGGCTACACCTTC. Amino acid sequence: CASSPGGESSYGYTF. The V and J genes are TRBV5-4 and TRBJ1-2, with D possibly matching TRBD1 (5 bases). V was shortened by 4 bases and J by 4 bases, with 17 bases between the two germline ends. This CDR3 region has 15 residues. Germline V gives CDR1 SGHNT, CDR2 YYREEE (reference sequence).

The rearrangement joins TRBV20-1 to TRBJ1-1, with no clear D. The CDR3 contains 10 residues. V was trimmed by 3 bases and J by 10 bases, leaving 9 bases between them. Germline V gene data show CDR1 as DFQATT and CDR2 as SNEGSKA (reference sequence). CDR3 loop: CSASGDVAFF. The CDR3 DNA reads TGCAGTGCTAGCGGAGATGTAGCTTTCTTT.

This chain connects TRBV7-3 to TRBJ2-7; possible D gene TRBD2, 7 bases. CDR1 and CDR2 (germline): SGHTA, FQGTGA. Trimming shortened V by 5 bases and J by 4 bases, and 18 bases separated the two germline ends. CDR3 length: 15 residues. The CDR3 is CASSPTAGAGYEQYF. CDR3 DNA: TGTGCCAGCAGCCCAACCGCGGGGGCCGGTTACGAGCAGTACTTC. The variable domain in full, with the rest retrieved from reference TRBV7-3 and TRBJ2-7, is GAGVSQTPSNKVTEKGKYVELRCDPISGHTALYWYRQSLGQGPEFLIYFQGTGAADDSGLPNDRFFAVRPEGSVSTLKIQRTERGDSAVYLCASSPTAGAGYEQYFGPGTRLTVT.

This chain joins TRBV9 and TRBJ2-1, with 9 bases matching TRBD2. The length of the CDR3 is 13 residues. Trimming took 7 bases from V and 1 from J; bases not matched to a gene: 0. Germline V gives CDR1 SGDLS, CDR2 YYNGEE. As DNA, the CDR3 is TGTGCCAGCGCGGGGGGGTCCTACAATGAGCAGTTCTTC. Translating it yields CASAGGSYNEQFF.

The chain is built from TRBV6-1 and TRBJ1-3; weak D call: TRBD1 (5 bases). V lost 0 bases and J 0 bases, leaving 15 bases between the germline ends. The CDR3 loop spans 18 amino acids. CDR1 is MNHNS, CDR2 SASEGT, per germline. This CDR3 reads CASSEALQGSSSGNTIYF. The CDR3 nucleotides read TGTGCCAGCAGTGAAGCGCTGCAGGGATCTTCCTCTGGAAACACCATATATTTT.

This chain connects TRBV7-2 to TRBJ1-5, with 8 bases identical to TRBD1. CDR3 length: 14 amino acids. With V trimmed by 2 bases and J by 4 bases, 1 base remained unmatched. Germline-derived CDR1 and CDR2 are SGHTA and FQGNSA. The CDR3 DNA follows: TGTGCCAGCAGCTTACAGGGGGCAAATCAGCCCCAGCATTTT. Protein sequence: CASSLQGANQPQHF.

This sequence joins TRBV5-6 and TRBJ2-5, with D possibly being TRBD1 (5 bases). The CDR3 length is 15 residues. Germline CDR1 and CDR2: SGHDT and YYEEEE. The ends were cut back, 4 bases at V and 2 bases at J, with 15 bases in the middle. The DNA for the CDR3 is TGTGCCAGCAGCGGCCTTAAGGACAATCAAGAGACCCAGTACTTC. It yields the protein CASSGLKDNQETQYF. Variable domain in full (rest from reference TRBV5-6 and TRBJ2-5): DAGVTQSPTHLIKTRGQQVTLRCSPKSGHDTVSWYQQALGQGPQFIFQYYEEEERQRGNFPDRFSGHQFPNYSSELNVNALLLGDSALYLCASSGLKDNQETQYFGPGTRLLVL.

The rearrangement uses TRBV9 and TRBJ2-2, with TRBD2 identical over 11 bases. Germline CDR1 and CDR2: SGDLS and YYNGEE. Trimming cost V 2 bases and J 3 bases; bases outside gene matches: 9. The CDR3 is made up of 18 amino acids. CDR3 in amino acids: CASSVSASGGSYTGELFF. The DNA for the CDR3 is TGTGCCAGCAGCGTGTCCGCTAGCGGGGGGTCCTACACCGGGGAGCTGTTTTTT.

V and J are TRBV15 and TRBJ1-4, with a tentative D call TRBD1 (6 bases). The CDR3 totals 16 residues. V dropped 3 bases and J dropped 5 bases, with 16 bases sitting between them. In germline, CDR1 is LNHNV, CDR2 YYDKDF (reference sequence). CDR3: CATSSGVWTVNEKLFF. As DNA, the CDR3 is TGTGCCACCAGCAGTGGTGTTTGGACAGTAAATGAAAAACTGTTTTTT.

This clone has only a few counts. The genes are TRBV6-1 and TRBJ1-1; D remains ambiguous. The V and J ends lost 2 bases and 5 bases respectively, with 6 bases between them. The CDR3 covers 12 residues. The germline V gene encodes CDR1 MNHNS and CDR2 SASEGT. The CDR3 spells CASSESATEAFF. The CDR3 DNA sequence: TGTGCCAGCAGTGAATCTGCGACTGAAGCTTTCTTT.